The T cell receptor beta chain under discussion was sequenced for a study of T cells in Graves' hyperthyroidism and ophthalmopathy. RNA transcripts gave rise to amplified TCR beta CDR3 regions. The HTBI primer set was used in a first-round RT-PCR of the TCR CDR3. Using its own MiXCR run on the multiplex PCR reads, TCRdb lists one record per CDR3 protein. The table shows roughly 640,000 distinct CDR3 sequences, with roughly a sixth occurring only once. The germline gives CDR1 LNHNV, CDR2 YYDKDF (reference sequence). The CDR3 runs 12 residues. V lost 3 bases, J lost 9 bases, and 9 bases lay in between. This sequence was found in a woman between 40 and 50 years old with Graves' ophthalmopathy. The sample consisted of blood. The gene calls are TRBV15 and TRBJ2-1; D tentatively fits TRBD1 or TRBD2 (5 bases each). CDR3 in DNA: TGTGCCACCAGCAGGGATGGGGGTGAGCAGTTCTTC. It codes for CATSRDGGEQFF.